The T cell receptor beta chain under discussion was sequenced for a study of beta chain features in type 1 diabetes. For the study at large: Healthy donors, compared against patients, showed similar age, gender and cell yields. Study findings and constraints: Whether TCRB rearrangement is influenced by HLA type went unresolved here. Within each of all four CD4+ subsets, Type 1 diabetes patients had TCRB CDR3s that were moderately but significantly shorter.

A word on this clone: Its target is not known.

The entirety of the isolated RNA underwent reverse transcription, so expressed TCRB transcripts were sequenced. Profiled with immunoSEQ multiplex PCR; TCRdb holds only in-frame clones, not every one. The sample carries 500,000 to 800,000 clones, 9.5% to 15% recorded once. Germline V gene lookup returns CDR1 LNHDA and CDR2 SQIVND (reference sequence). This CDR3 spans 15 amino acids. V lost 3 bases and J lost 4, with 15 bases in between. The chain couples TRBV19 to TRBJ1-1, with a possible D match to TRBD1 (5 bases). The source is a young man with type 1 diabetes. The specimen sequenced was naive CD4+ T cells from blood. The CDR3 protein is CASSIGRPGITEAFF. DNA of the CDR3: TGTGCCAGTAGTATTGGGAGGCCAGGGATCACTGAAGCTTTCTTT.